Following are 16 T cell receptor beta chains from one sample sequenced in a study of a mutant IDH1 vaccine in newly diagnosed glioma. Their antigens remain unidentified. Sequenced by immunoSEQ multiplex PCR; TCRdb stores in-frame clones only, minus some. The sample contains 40,000 or so clones, 84% of which appear only once. Described time point: week 11, during vaccination. Vaccine doses each comprised 300 ug of mutant IDH1 20-mer peptide, with topical imiquimod. The material sequenced was PBMCs, taken from a glioma patient whose treatment included an IDH1 peptide vaccine. These receptors originate from a man aged 40-49 years with glioma.

The chain combines TRBV5-1 with TRBJ1-3; maybe TRBD1 (5 bases). The CDR3 consists of 15 residues. V dropped 4 bases and J dropped 4 bases, with 15 bases sitting between them. The germline CDR1 and CDR2 sequences are SGHRS and YFSETQ. As DNA, the CDR3 is TGCGCCAGCAGCGCTGACAGAATCTACGGAAACACCATATATTTT. Its protein is CASSADRIYGNTIYF.

This chain connects TRBV4-1 to TRBJ1-4; 8 bases match TRBD1. Germline trimming cut 0 bases from V and 7 bases from J; bases unmatched to any gene: 7. Looked up from germline, CDR1 is MGHRA and CDR2 is YSYEKL. The CDR3 is made up of 16 amino acids. For the CDR3, the DNA is TGCGCCAGCAGCCAAGACCCCAGGGGGCGAAGTGAAAAACTGTTTTTT. It is translated as CASSQDPRGRSEKLFF.

The chain is built from TRBV21-1 and TRBJ2-3; the table's D call, TRBD1, has no DNA check behind it. TRBV21-1 corresponds to a pseudogene. This CDR3 is built from 16 residues. The CDR3, as DNA: TGTGCCAGCAGGTCCGGCGGGACAGGGTTTTCAGATACGCAGTATTTT. The encoded protein is CASRSGGTGFSDTQYF.

The chain is built from TRBV19 and TRBJ1-5; no reliable D call. Trimming cost V 3 bases and J 5 bases, with 8 bases left between them. CDR3 size: 13 residues. Per the germline V gene, CDR1 is LNHDA and CDR2 is SQIVND (reference sequence). Here the CDR3 reads CASSIADYQPQHF. The CDR3 DNA sequence: TGTGCCAGTAGTATTGCCGATTATCAGCCCCAGCATTTT.

This clone was recorded only once. This chain uses TRBV10-3 with TRBJ2-5, with D possibly matching TRBD1 (6 bases). This CDR3 has 15 residues. Germline values: CDR1 ENHRY, CDR2 SYGVKD. V was pared by 2 bases and J by 4 bases, with 14 bases between. The CDR3 DNA sequence: TGTGCCATCAGTGAGACCCAGGGGTGGATAGAGACCCAGTACTTC. This encodes CAISETQGWIETQYF.

The gene calls are TRBV13 and TRBJ1-2; D gene unclear. The length of the CDR3 is 13 residues. Per the germline V gene, CDR1 is PRHDT and CDR2 is FYEKMQ (reference sequence). V dropped 3 bases and J dropped 6 bases, with 11 bases sitting between them. CDR3 in amino acids: CASSLDGYHGYTF. The CDR3 bases are TGTGCCAGCAGCTTGGATGGGTATCATGGCTACACCTTC.

The chain has TRBV9 and TRBJ1-2; D gene ambiguous. With 7 bases removed from V and 4 bases from J, the gap between germline ends came to 11 bases. Germline lookup yields CDR1 SGDLS and CDR2 YYNGEE. The CDR3 is made up of 12 amino acids. The CDR3 DNA follows: TGTGCCAGCCACCGGGATGGCTATGGCTACACCTTC. Protein: CASHRDGYGYTF.

This chain links TRBV5-1 with TRBJ2-3, with D uncertain. V lost 4 bases, J lost 0 bases, and 12 bases lay in between. CDR1 SGHRS and CDR2 YFSETQ come from the germline V gene. CDR3 length: 15 amino acids. Here the CDR3 reads CASSTQGTSTDTQYF. In DNA, the CDR3 is TGCGCCAGCAGCACGCAAGGCACAAGCACAGATACGCAGTATTTT.

The chain joins TRBV15 to TRBJ2-1, with D tentatively TRBD2 (5 bases). Looked up from germline, CDR1 is LNHNV and CDR2 is YYDKDF (reference sequence). Trimming pared 4 bases from V and 12 bases from J, leaving 16 bases between. This CDR3 is built from 13 residues. The DNA for the CDR3 is TGTGCCACCAGCACAGCGGAGAGCCGCCCGCAGTTCTTC. Amino acid sequence: CATSTAESRPQFF.

The J gene is TRBJ2-2, the V gene TRBV29-1, with D perhaps being TRBD1 or TRBD2 (5 bases each). V dropped 7 bases and J dropped 6 bases, with 18 bases sitting between them. The CDR3 consists of 14 residues. CDR1 is SQVTM, CDR2 ANQGSEA, per germline. CDR3 amino acids: CSARRPRGAGELFF. CDR3 DNA: TGCAGCGCGCGACGGCCCAGAGGGGCCGGGGAGCTGTTTTTT.

This CDR3 reads CATSGQGGYEQYF. The CDR3 bases are TGTGCCACCAGCGGACAGGGTGGCTACGAGCAGTACTTC. The genes are TRBV19 and TRBJ2-7, with 8 bases identical to TRBD1. Germline loops: CDR1 LNHDA, CDR2 SQIVND (reference sequence). The CDR3 contains 13 residues. J was trimmed by 3 bases and V by 10 bases; bases with no gene match: 8.

A single count supports this clone. V gene TRBV6-1 combines with J gene TRBJ1-4; 7 bases are a match to TRBD1. The CDR3 length is 18 residues. Per germline, CDR1 MNHNS and CDR2 SASEGT. Trimming at V came to 2 bases and at J to 0 bases, leaving 9 bases not matched to a gene. The CDR3 spells CASSEFSGQVATNEKLFF. CDR3 nucleotide sequence: TGTGCCAGCAGTGAATTTTCTGGACAGGTCGCAACTAATGAAAAACTGTTTTTT.

This chain uses TRBV6-6 with TRBJ1-1; D unresolved. From germline, CDR1 is MNHNY and CDR2 SVGAGI (reference sequence). The CDR3 has 11 amino acids. V was shortened by 2 bases and J by 7 bases, with 5 bases between the two germline ends. The CDR3 sequence: CASSYVYEAFF. The CDR3 bases are TGTGCCAGCAGTTACGTTTATGAAGCTTTCTTT.

The chain is built from TRBV11-2 and TRBJ2-3; possibly TRBD2 for D (6 bases). Trimming cost V 1 base and J 4 bases, with 21 bases left between them. Per the germline V gene, CDR1 is SGHAT and CDR2 is FQNNGV. This CDR3 spans 18 amino acids. CDR3 in amino acids: CASSLGDPLAISSDTQYF. CDR3 in DNA: TGTGCCAGCAGCTTAGGGGATCCTCTAGCGATTTCATCAGATACGCAGTATTTT.

The V gene is TRBV25-1, the J gene TRBJ2-5; D remains ambiguous. CDR3 length: 12 residues. Trimming left V 2 bases short and J 9 bases short, with 10 bases between. Germline assignment: CDR1 MGHDK and CDR2 SYGVNS. CDR3 sequence reads: CASSETRGAQYF. CDR3 nucleotides: TGTGCCAGCAGTGAAACTCGTGGGGCCCAGTACTTC.

The chain employs TRBV5-8 and TRBJ1-4; tentative D call: TRBD1 (5 bases). This CDR3 is built from 17 residues. Trimming left V 5 bases short and J 1 base short, with 18 bases between. CDR1 and CDR2 from the germline V gene are SGHTS and YDEGEE. CDR3 DNA: TGTGCCAGCAGTTCGGGCAGGGTGATGGGAACTAATGAAAAACTGTTTTTT. It yields the protein CASSSGRVMGTNEKLFF. Full variable domain (outside the CDR3, taken from reference TRBV5-8 and TRBJ1-4): EAGVTQSPTHLIKTRGQQATLRCSPISGHTSVYWYQQALGLGLQFLLWYDEGEERNRGNFPPRFSGRQFPNYSSELNVNALELEDSALYLCASSSGRVMGTNEKLFFGSGTQLSVL.